The 2 T cell receptor beta chains reported below all come from one sample, sequenced in a study of OX40 agonist ivuxolimab in advanced cancers. Library method: the immunoSEQ multiplex PCR assay. Not all clones reach the TCRdb copy of this immuneACCESS table, which keeps in-frame sequences only. Checked studies attribute under half of the gap to unresolved V genes and leave the rest unexplained. Across this sample there are approximately 27,000 clones, with about 90% seen only once. Roughly 15% of the sample lies in the top ten. Sequenced material: CD4+ or CD8+ T cells sorted from blood, taken in a trial of the OX40 agonist ivuxolimab. The receptors were sampled from an adult with an advanced solid tumor such as melanoma, head and neck, liver or kidney cancer.

This chain uses TRBV25-1 with TRBJ2-7; 9 nucleotides agree with TRBD2. V lost 5 bases, J lost 4 bases, and 6 bases stayed unmatched. Germline-derived CDR1 and CDR2 are MGHDK and SYGVNS. This CDR3 has 14 amino acids. The CDR3 bases are TGTGCCAGCAGTCCGAGCGGGAGGCCTTACGAGCAGTACTTC. Encoded protein: CASSPSGRPYEQYF.

The J gene is TRBJ2-7, the V gene TRBV15; TRBD2 matches at 9 bases. The trim removed 5 bases at V and 6 bases at J, leaving 11 bases unmatched. CDR1 and CDR2 (germline): LNHNV, YYDKDF (reference sequence). CDR3 length: 15 amino acids. CDR3 loop: CATSAKPGLASEQYF. CDR3 sequence (DNA): TGTGCCACCAGCGCCAAACCGGGACTAGCTTCCGAGCAGTACTTC.